These T cell receptor beta chains were read from a single sample in a study of response to subunit inactivated influenza vaccine. TCRdb recomputed calls from the RT-PCR reads with MiXCR, one row per CDR3 protein. The table shows around 530,000 distinct CDR3 sequences, with 16% occurring only once. The specimen was CD4+ T cells sorted from PBMCs, collected around 2 years after vaccination. Source of these receptors: a man between 45 and 75 years old who received an inactivated influenza vaccine. Each CDR3 is given with its conserved first and last residue. Each record gives: V gene, D gene, clone size, J gene, CDR3 DNA, CDR3 protein. D genes are given only for firm matches. Clone size is shown for a subset of rows, as once, few, many or a class of expanded clone.

V gene: TRBV29-1; D gene: TRBD1; clone size: .; J gene: TRBJ2-1; CDR3 DNA: TGCAGCGTTGACATGACAGGGGGCGCGTCGGTACTGTTCTTC; CDR3 protein: CSVDMTGGASVLFF
V gene: TRBV5-1; D gene: TRBD1; clone size: few; J gene: TRBJ2-5; CDR3 DNA: TGCGCCAGCAGCTTTCTCGGGACAGGGGGCCCCCGGGAGACCCAGTACTTC; CDR3 protein: CASSFLGTGGPRETQYF
V gene: TRBV4-3; D gene: .; clone size: many; J gene: TRBJ2-1; CDR3 DNA: TGCGCCAGCAGCAGGAGCAGGGACCCCTACAATGAGCAGTTCTTC; CDR3 protein: CASSRSRDPYNEQFF
V gene: TRBV4-2; D gene: TRBD2; clone size: .; J gene: TRBJ2-2; CDR3 DNA: TGTGCCAGCAGCCTCCGGGGGGGGACCGCCGGGGAGCTGTTTTTT; CDR3 protein: CASSLRGGTAGELFF
V gene: TRBV29-1; D gene: TRBD1; clone size: few; J gene: TRBJ2-5; CDR3 DNA: TGCAGCGTCCAGACAGGGTTCCAAGAGACCCAGTACTTC; CDR3 protein: CSVQTGFQETQYF
V gene: TRBV6-5; D gene: .; clone size: .; J gene: TRBJ2-3; CDR3 DNA: TGTGCCAGCAGTTACTCCCAGAGGTCCGCAGATACGCAGTATTTT; CDR3 protein: CASSYSQRSADTQYF
V gene: TRBV6-2/TRBV6-3; D gene: .; clone size: few; J gene: TRBJ1-5; CDR3 DNA: TGTGCCAGCAGTTTCAATTATAGCAATCAGCCCCAGCATTTT; CDR3 protein: CASSFNYSNQPQHF
V gene: TRBV3-1; D gene: .; clone size: .; J gene: TRBJ2-7; CDR3 DNA: TGTGCCAGCAGCCAAGGATACGGCGGGACCCTTTACTTC; CDR3 protein: CASSQGYGGTLYF
V gene: TRBV6-6; D gene: .; clone size: few; J gene: TRBJ2-7; CDR3 DNA: TGTGCCAGCACCAGCAAGGGGTACGAGCAGTACTTC; CDR3 protein: CASTSKGYEQYF
V gene: TRBV27; D gene: TRBD2; clone size: .; J gene: TRBJ2-1; CDR3 DNA: TGTGCCAGCAGTTTGGCTAGCGGGGCCTTCGGTGAGCAGTTCTTC; CDR3 protein: CASSLASGAFGEQFF
V gene: TRBV7-2; D gene: .; clone size: many; J gene: TRBJ1-2; CDR3 DNA: TGTGCCAGCAGCTTAAGCCGGGGGGGAAACTATGGCTACACCTTC; CDR3 protein: CASSLSRGGNYGYTF
V gene: TRBV6-1; D gene: TRBD2; clone size: .; J gene: TRBJ2-3; CDR3 DNA: TGTGCCAGCAGCCAAGGACTAGCGGGGGGTAGGGGCGGTACGCAGTATTTT; CDR3 protein: CASSQGLAGGRGGTQYF
V gene: TRBV29-1; D gene: .; clone size: once; J gene: TRBJ2-3; CDR3 DNA: TGCAGCGAGTGGACTAGCACAGATACGCAGTATTTT; CDR3 protein: CSEWTSTDTQYF
V gene: TRBV4-2; D gene: .; clone size: few; J gene: TRBJ1-2; CDR3 DNA: TGTGCCAGCAGCCAAGATGATCAGGAACGAAATGGCTACACCTTC; CDR3 protein: CASSQDDQERNGYTF
V gene: TRBV3-1; D gene: .; clone size: many; J gene: TRBJ1-6; CDR3 DNA: TGTGCCAGCAGCCAAACAAGGTCGGGTTCACCCCTCCACTTT; CDR3 protein: CASSQTRSGSPLHF
V gene: TRBV25-1; D gene: .; clone size: few; J gene: TRBJ1-1; CDR3 DNA: TGTGCCAGCAGTGAAGGAGGGCCCCGGACTGAAGCTTTCTTT; CDR3 protein: CASSEGGPRTEAFF
V gene: TRBV7-9; D gene: TRBD1; clone size: many; J gene: TRBJ2-3; CDR3 DNA: TGTGCCAGCAGCGAGACAGGGGGTAATACGCAGTATTTT; CDR3 protein: CASSETGGNTQYF
V gene: TRBV7-2; D gene: .; clone size: many; J gene: TRBJ2-7; CDR3 DNA: TGTGCCAGCAGCTTGGGACGGCCCTACGAGCAGTACTTC; CDR3 protein: CASSLGRPYEQYF
V gene: TRBV10-3; D gene: TRBD1; clone size: many; J gene: TRBJ2-1; CDR3 DNA: TGTGCCATCAGTACCAGGGGGCCTATCTCCTACAATGAGCAGTTCTTC; CDR3 protein: CAISTRGPISYNEQFF
V gene: TRBV20-1; D gene: .; clone size: few; J gene: TRBJ2-7; CDR3 DNA: TGCAGTGCTAGAAGCCGGGACCGGAGCTCCTACGAGCAGTACTTC; CDR3 protein: CSARSRDRSSYEQYF
V gene: TRBV20-1; D gene: .; clone size: few; J gene: TRBJ2-2; CDR3 DNA: TGCAGTGCTACAAAGGGACACTTTCCCGGGGAGCTGTTTTTT; CDR3 protein: CSATKGHFPGELFF
V gene: TRBV25-1; D gene: .; clone size: .; J gene: TRBJ1-3; CDR3 DNA: TGTGCCAGCAGTGAAGGGGCAGGGTGGAGAAACACCATATATTTT; CDR3 protein: CASSEGAGWRNTIYF
V gene: TRBV30; D gene: .; clone size: few; J gene: TRBJ1-4; CDR3 DNA: TGTGCCTGGAGTCTGGGGACCCTTGAACAACTGTTTTTT; CDR3 protein: CAWSLGTLEQLFF
V gene: TRBV7-2; D gene: .; clone size: .; J gene: TRBJ2-1; CDR3 DNA: TGTGCCAGCAGCACGAGAGGGTCGGCTGAGCAGTTCTTC; CDR3 protein: CASSTRGSAEQFF
V gene: TRBV4-1; D gene: .; clone size: .; J gene: TRBJ1-5; CDR3 DNA: TGCGCCAGCAGCCAAGATGGCCAGGTCAATCAGCCCCAGCATTTT; CDR3 protein: CASSQDGQVNQPQHF
V gene: TRBV4-3; D gene: TRBD2; clone size: few; J gene: TRBJ2-5; CDR3 DNA: TGCGCCAGCAGCCGGGAAGCGGGGATCCAAGAGACCCAGTACTTC; CDR3 protein: CASSREAGIQETQYF
V gene: TRBV6-5; D gene: .; clone size: few; J gene: TRBJ1-2; CDR3 DNA: TGTGCCAGCAGTTACTCAGCAGGGAATAACTATGGCTACACCTTC; CDR3 protein: CASSYSAGNNYGYTF
V gene: TRBV12-3/TRBV12-4; D gene: TRBD2; clone size: few; J gene: TRBJ2-7; CDR3 DNA: TGTGCCAGCAGTTTAAAGGGACTAGCGGACTACGAGCAGTACTTC; CDR3 protein: CASSLKGLADYEQYF
V gene: TRBV5-1; D gene: .; clone size: many; J gene: TRBJ1-4; CDR3 DNA: TGCGCCAGCAGCTTGAGACAACAGTCCTCTTCGGAAAAACTGTTTTTT; CDR3 protein: CASSLRQQSSSEKLFF
V gene: TRBV20-1; D gene: TRBD2; clone size: .; J gene: TRBJ2-7; CDR3 DNA: TGCAGTGCTAGAGGGGGGACTAGCGGGTGGGAGCAGTACTTC; CDR3 protein: CSARGGTSGWEQYF
V gene: TRBV5-1; D gene: .; clone size: .; J gene: TRBJ2-3; CDR3 DNA: TGCGCCAGCAGAGGAGGGAACACAGATACGCAGTATTTT; CDR3 protein: CASRGGNTDTQYF
V gene: TRBV20-1; D gene: TRBD2; clone size: few; J gene: TRBJ2-5; CDR3 DNA: TGCAGTGCTAGAGTACAGGGACTAGTCTTAGAGACCCAGTACTTC; CDR3 protein: CSARVQGLVLETQYF
V gene: TRBV4-3; D gene: .; clone size: few; J gene: TRBJ2-5; CDR3 DNA: TGCGCCAGCAGCCAAAAAATCCAAGAGACCCAGTACTTC; CDR3 protein: CASSQKIQETQYF
V gene: TRBV3-1; D gene: TRBD2; clone size: few; J gene: TRBJ2-7; CDR3 DNA: TGTGCCAGCAGCCAAGTCAGCGGGAGGGCCACCGAGCAGTACTTC; CDR3 protein: CASSQVSGRATEQYF
V gene: TRBV27; D gene: .; clone size: few; J gene: TRBJ1-4; CDR3 DNA: TGTGCCAGCAGTTCGTTACAAGGAGGAGGTGAAAAACTGTTTTTT; CDR3 protein: CASSSLQGGGEKLFF
V gene: TRBV15; D gene: .; clone size: .; J gene: TRBJ2-3; CDR3 DNA: TGTGCCACCAGCAGAGTTGGCAGAACACTTAGCACAGATACGCAGTATTTT; CDR3 protein: CATSRVGRTLSTDTQYF
V gene: TRBV20-1; D gene: .; clone size: few; J gene: TRBJ1-1; CDR3 DNA: TGCAGTGCTGGCCGCAGGACAGCGTTTCCTGAAGCTTTCTTT; CDR3 protein: CSAGRRTAFPEAFF
V gene: TRBV6-5; D gene: TRBD1; clone size: .; J gene: TRBJ2-4; CDR3 DNA: TGTGCCAGCAGTTATAGGGGACAGGGTAGGAGCATTCAGTACTTC; CDR3 protein: CASSYRGQGRSIQYF
V gene: TRBV5-1; D gene: TRBD2; clone size: many; J gene: TRBJ2-5; CDR3 DNA: TGCGCCAGCAACGATGGACTAGTACAAGAGACCCAGTACTTC; CDR3 protein: CASNDGLVQETQYF
V gene: TRBV4-1; D gene: .; clone size: few; J gene: TRBJ2-7; CDR3 DNA: TGCGCCAGCAGCCAAGACGCGGTTGGCGAGCAGTACTTC; CDR3 protein: CASSQDAVGEQYF
V gene: TRBV5-1; D gene: .; clone size: .; J gene: TRBJ1-1; CDR3 DNA: TGCGCCAGCAGCCTCAGCCTGGAGGGCACTGAAGCTTTCTTT; CDR3 protein: CASSLSLEGTEAFF
V gene: TRBV20-1; D gene: TRBD1; clone size: .; J gene: TRBJ1-6; CDR3 DNA: TGCAGTGCTAGAGGGACAGGAGATAATTCACCCCTCCACTTT; CDR3 protein: CSARGTGDNSPLHF
V gene: TRBV20-1; D gene: .; clone size: .; J gene: TRBJ1-6; CDR3 DNA: TGCAGTGCTAGTGAGCAATTACATAATTCACCCCTCCACTTT; CDR3 protein: CSASEQLHNSPLHF
V gene: TRBV7-9; D gene: .; clone size: .; J gene: TRBJ2-7; CDR3 DNA: TGTGCCAGCAGCTTAGTCCGGACAGTTACCTACGAGCAGTACTTC; CDR3 protein: CASSLVRTVTYEQYF
V gene: TRBV5-6; D gene: .; clone size: few; J gene: TRBJ2-3; CDR3 DNA: TGTGCCAGCACCGCGACAGGGAGGAACACAGATACGCAGTATTTT; CDR3 protein: CASTATGRNTDTQYF
V gene: TRBV4-2; D gene: TRBD2; clone size: few; J gene: TRBJ2-5; CDR3 DNA: TGTGCCAGCAGCCAAGATAACCAGCGGGGGACCCAAGAGACCCAGTACTTC; CDR3 protein: CASSQDNQRGTQETQYF